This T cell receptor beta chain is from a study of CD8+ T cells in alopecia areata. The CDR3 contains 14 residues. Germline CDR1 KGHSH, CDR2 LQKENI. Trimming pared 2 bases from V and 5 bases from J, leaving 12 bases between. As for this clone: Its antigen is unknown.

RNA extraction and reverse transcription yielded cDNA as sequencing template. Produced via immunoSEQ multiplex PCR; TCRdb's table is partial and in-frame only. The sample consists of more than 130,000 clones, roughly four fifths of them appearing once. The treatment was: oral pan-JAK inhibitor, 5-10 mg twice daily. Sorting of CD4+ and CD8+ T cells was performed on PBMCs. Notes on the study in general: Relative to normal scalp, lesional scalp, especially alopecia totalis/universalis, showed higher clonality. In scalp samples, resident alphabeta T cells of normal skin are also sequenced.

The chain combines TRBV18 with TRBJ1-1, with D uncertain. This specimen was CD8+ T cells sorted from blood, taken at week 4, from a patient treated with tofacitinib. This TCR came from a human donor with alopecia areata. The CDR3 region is CASSPERVGTEAFF. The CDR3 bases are TGTGCCAGCTCACCAGAGAGGGTAGGAACTGAAGCTTTCTTT.